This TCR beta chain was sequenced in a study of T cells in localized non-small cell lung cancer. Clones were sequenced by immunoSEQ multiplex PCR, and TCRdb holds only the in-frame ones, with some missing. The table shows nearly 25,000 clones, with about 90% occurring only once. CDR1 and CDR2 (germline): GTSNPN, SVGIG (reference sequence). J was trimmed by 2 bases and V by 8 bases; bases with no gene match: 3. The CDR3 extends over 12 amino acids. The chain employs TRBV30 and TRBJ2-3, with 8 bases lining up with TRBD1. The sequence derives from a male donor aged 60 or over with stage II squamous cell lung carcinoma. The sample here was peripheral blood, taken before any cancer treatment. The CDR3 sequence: CAGQGDTDTQYF. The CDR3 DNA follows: TGTGCCGGACAGGGTGACACAGATACGCAGTATTTT.